This T cell receptor beta chain was recovered during a study of cytomegalovirus exposure and HLA in healthy donors. Overall study results and limits: By HLA locus, TCR association rates varied in a later analysis, with DRB1 showing the most and HLA-C the fewest. Productive status was seen about 87% or about 30% of the time for most TCR beta V segments in an earlier analysis. TCR beta sequences numbering roughly 16,000 were associated with HLA alleles at 0.05 false discovery rate in a later analysis. Trimming of TCR beta V- and J-genes showed a link, identified in a later analysis, to a missense DCLRE1C variant.

This PCR relied on a set of 60 Vbeta primers and 13 Jbeta primers. Sequencing was performed with immunoSEQ multiplex PCR; in TCRdb, only in-frame clones are kept and a portion is missing. The table lists approximately 210,000 clones, more than 60% of them singletons. Points on this clone: Antigen specificity is unknown.

Sequencing was carried out using PBMCs. The clonotype originates from a woman in her 30s in good health and CMV-seropositive.

Written as DNA, the CDR3 is TGCGCCAGCAGCCAAGACCCCACGAGCGGGAGGGGTGCAGATACGCAGTATTTT. It codes for CASSQDPTSGRGADTQYF. The chain combines TRBV4-3 with TRBJ2-3; 10 positions agree with TRBD2. With 0 bases clipped from V and 4 bases from J, the junction kept 10 bases outside the gene matches. This CDR3 is 18 amino acids long. Germline V gene data show CDR1 as LGHNA and CDR2 as YSLEER.